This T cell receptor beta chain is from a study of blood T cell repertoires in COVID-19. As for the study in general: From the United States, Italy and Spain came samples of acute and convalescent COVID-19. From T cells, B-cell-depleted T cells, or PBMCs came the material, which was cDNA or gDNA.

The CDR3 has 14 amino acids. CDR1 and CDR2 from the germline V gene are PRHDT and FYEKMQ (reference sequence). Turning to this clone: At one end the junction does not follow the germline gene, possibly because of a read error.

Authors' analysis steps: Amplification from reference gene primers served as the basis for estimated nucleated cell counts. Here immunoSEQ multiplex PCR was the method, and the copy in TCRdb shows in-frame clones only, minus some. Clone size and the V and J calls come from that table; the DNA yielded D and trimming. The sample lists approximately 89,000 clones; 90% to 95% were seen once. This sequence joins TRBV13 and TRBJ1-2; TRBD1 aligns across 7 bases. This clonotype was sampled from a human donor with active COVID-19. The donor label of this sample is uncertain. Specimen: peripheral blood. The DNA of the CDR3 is TGTGCCAGCAGCATAGGACAGGCCGGATATGGCTACACCTTC. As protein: CASSIGQAGYGYTF.